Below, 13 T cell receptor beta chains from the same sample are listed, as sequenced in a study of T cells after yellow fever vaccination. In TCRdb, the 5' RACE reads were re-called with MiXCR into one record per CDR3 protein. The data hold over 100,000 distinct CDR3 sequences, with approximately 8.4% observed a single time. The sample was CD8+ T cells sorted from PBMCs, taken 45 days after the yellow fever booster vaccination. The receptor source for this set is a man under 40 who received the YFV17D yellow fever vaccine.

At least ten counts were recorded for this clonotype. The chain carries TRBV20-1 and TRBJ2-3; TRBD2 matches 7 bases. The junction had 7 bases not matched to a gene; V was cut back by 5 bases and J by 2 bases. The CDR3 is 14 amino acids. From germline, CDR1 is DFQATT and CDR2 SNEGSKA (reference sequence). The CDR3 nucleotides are TGCAGTGCTTGTATAAGCGGGACCACAGATACGCAGTATTTT. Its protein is CSACISGTTDTQYF.

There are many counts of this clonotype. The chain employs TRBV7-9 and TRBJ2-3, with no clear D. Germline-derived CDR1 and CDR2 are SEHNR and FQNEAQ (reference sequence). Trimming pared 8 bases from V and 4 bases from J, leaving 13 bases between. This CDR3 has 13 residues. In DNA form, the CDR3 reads TGTGCCAGCTTTCCGGCGTGGCCAGATACGCAGTATTTT. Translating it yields CASFPAWPDTQYF.

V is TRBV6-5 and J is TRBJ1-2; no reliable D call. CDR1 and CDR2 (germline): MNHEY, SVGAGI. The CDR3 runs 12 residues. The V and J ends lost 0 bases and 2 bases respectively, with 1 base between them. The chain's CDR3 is CASSYSNYGYTF. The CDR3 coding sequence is TGTGCCAGCAGTTACTCGAACTATGGCTACACCTTC.

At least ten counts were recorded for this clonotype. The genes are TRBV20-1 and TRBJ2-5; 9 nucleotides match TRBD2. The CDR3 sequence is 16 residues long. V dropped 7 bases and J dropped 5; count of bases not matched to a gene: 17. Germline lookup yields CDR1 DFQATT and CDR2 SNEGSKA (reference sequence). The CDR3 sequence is CSGASFVSGSLETQYF. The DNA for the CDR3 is TGCAGTGGGGCGTCGTTCGTTAGCGGGAGTCTGGAGACCCAGTACTTC.

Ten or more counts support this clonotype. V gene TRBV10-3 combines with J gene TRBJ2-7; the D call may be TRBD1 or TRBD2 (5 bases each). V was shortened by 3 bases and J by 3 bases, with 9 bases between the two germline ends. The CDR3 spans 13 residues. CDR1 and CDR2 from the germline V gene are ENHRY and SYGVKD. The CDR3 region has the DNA TGTGCCATCAGTGACAGTGGGGGCTACGAGCAGTACTTC. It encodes CAISDSGGYEQYF.

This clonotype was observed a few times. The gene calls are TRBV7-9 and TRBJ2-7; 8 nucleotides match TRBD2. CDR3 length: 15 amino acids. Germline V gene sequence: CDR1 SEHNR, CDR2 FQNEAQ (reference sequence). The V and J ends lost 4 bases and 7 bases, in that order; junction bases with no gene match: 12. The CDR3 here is CASSSSRGVQGEQYF. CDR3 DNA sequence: TGTGCCAGCAGCTCCTCGCGGGGGGTCCAGGGGGAGCAGTACTTC. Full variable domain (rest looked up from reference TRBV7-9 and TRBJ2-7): DTGVSQNPRHKITKRGQNVTFRCDPISEHNRLYWYRQTLGQGPEFLTYFQNEAQLEKSRLLSDRFSAERPKGSFSTLEIQRTEQGDSAMYLCASSSSRGVQGEQYFGPGTRLTVT.

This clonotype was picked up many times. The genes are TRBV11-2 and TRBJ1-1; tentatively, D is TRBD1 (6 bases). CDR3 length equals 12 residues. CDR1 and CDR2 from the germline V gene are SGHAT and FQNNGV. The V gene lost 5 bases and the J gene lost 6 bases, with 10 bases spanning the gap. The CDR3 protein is CASSHRTAEAFF. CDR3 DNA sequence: TGTGCCAGCAGCCACCGGACAGCTGAAGCTTTCTTT.

Here the CDR3 reads CASSPDRANTQYF. The CDR3 DNA reads as TGTGCCAGCAGCCCTGACAGGGCGAATACGCAGTATTTT. The rearrangement uses TRBV5-6 and TRBJ2-3, with TRBD1 matching 7 bases. The trim removed 4 bases at V and 7 bases at J, leaving 6 bases unmatched. The CDR3 loop spans 13 amino acids. Germline V CDR1 and CDR2: SGHDT, YYEEEE.

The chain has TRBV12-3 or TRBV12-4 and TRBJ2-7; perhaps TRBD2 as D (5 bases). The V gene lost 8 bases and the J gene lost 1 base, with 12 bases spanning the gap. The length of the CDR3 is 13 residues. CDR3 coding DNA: TGTGCCAGCGTTTCGTCGGGGTCCTACGAGCAGTACTTC. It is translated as CASVSSGSYEQYF.

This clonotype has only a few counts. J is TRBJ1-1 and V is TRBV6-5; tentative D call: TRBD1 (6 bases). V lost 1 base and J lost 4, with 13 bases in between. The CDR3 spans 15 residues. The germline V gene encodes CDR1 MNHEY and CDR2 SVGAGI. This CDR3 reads CASSYFAGEGTEAFF. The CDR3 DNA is TGTGCCAGCAGTTACTTTGCAGGGGAAGGCACTGAAGCTTTCTTT.

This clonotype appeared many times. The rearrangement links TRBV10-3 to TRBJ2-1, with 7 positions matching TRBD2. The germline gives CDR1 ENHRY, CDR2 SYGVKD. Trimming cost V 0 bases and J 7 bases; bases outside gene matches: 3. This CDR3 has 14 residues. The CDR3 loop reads CAISESWGGNEQFF. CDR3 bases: TGTGCCATCAGTGAGTCATGGGGGGGGAATGAGCAGTTCTTC.

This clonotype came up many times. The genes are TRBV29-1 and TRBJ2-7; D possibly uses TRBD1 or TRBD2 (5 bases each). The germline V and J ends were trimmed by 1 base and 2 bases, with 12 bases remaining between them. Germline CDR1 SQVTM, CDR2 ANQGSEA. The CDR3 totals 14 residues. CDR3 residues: CSVEVNGAAYEQYF. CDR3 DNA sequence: TGCAGCGTTGAAGTAAACGGGGCGGCCTACGAGCAGTACTTC.

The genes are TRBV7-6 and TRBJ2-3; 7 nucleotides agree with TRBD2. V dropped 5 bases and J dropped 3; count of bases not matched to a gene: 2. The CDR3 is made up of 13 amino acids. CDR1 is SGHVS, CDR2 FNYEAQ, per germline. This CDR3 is CASSRTSTDTQYF. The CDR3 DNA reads TGTGCCAGCAGCCGGACTAGTACAGATACGCAGTATTTT.